The 12 T cell receptor beta chains reported below all come from one sample, sequenced in a study of blood T cell repertoires in COVID-19. Generated by immunoSEQ multiplex PCR, the TCRdb table keeps only in-frame clones and is missing some. The sample shows around 100,000 clones, approximately 90% of them seen only once. Sequenced: peripheral blood. These receptors were obtained from a woman at least 80 years old with acute or convalescent COVID-19.

The gene calls are TRBV27 and TRBJ1-1; possibly TRBD1 for D (6 bases). The germline gives CDR1 MNHEY, CDR2 SMNVEV (reference sequence). This CDR3 has 15 amino acids. V lost 6 bases and J lost 3, with 17 bases in between. CDR3 region: CASSPRGFSDTEAFF. The CDR3 DNA follows: TGTGCCAGCAGCCCAAGGGGGTTCTCGGACACTGAAGCTTTCTTT.

The chain carries TRBV28 and TRBJ2-4, with D perhaps TRBD1 (6 bases). CDR3 length equals 15 residues. V lost 5 bases, J lost 1 base, and 12 bases lay in between. The V gene's germline CDR1 is MDHEN and CDR2 SYDVKM. CDR3 residues: CASSENRVAKNIQYF. The CDR3 nucleotides are TGTGCCAGCAGTGAGAACAGGGTTGCCAAAAACATTCAGTACTTC.

The rearrangement links TRBV19 to TRBJ2-7, with D possibly matching TRBD2 (6 bases). V was cut by 0 bases and J by 6 bases, with 18 bases left in between. CDR1 LNHDA and CDR2 SQIVND come from the germline V gene (reference sequence). The CDR3 has 16 amino acids. CDR3 in DNA: TGTGCCAGTAGTATAGATCTATTGGAGGGACGGCTCGAGCAGTACTTC. It codes for CASSIDLLEGRLEQYF. Looking up the rest from reference TRBV19 and TRBJ2-7 gives the full variable domain: DGGITQSPKYLFRKEGQNVTLSCEQNLNHDAMYWYRQDPGQGLRLIYYSQIVNDFQKGDIAEGYSVSREKKESFPLTVTSAQKNPTAFYLCASSIDLLEGRLEQYFGPGTRLTVT.

The DNA for the CDR3 is TGTGCCAGTAGTATAATGACAGGGAGCTCCTACGAGCAGTACTTC. Residues: CASSIMTGSSYEQYF. V is TRBV19 and J is TRBJ2-7; TRBD1 matches 7 bases. The CDR3 loop spans 15 amino acids. Germline CDR1 LNHDA, CDR2 SQIVND (reference sequence). With V trimmed by 2 bases and J by 0 bases, 4 bases remained unmatched.

The rearrangement links TRBV12-3 or TRBV12-4 to TRBJ1-5; possible D gene TRBD1, 5 bases. V was trimmed by 4 bases and J by 4 bases, leaving 8 bases between them. CDR3 length: 13 amino acids. DNA of the CDR3: TGTGCCAGCAGTTCTGGGGGGAATCAGCCCCAGCATTTT. It specifies CASSSGGNQPQHF.

The chain links TRBV19 to TRBJ1-1, with TRBD1 matching over 9 bases. This CDR3 region has 17 residues. Unmatched junction bases numbered 8, after V lost 3 bases and J lost 0 bases. Germline CDR1 reads LNHDA; CDR2 reads SQIVND (reference sequence). CDR3 DNA sequence: TGTGCCAGTAGTATCCCTCCGGGACAGGGTGTGAACACTGAAGCTTTCTTT. It is translated as CASSIPPGQGVNTEAFF.

The rearrangement links TRBV7-9 to TRBJ1-3; D possibly corresponds to TRBD1 (5 bases). This CDR3 has 13 residues. The germline V and J ends were trimmed by 3 bases and 3 bases, with 6 bases remaining between them. The germline V gene encodes CDR1 SEHNR and CDR2 FQNEAQ (reference sequence). The CDR3 region is CASSLTVGNTIYF. The CDR3 region has the DNA TGTGCCAGCAGCTTGACAGTTGGAAACACCATATATTTT.

V usage is TRBV18 and J usage is TRBJ1-6; D is perhaps TRBD1 (6 bases). The CDR3 spans 14 residues. Germline CDR1 and CDR2: KGHSH and LQKENI. The V gene lost 5 bases and the J gene lost 8 bases, with 13 bases spanning the gap. The CDR3 bases are TGTGCCAGCTCAGCAAGACAGGACTATTCACCCCTCCACTTT. Translated, it gives CASSARQDYSPLHF.

The chain links TRBV12-3 or TRBV12-4 to TRBJ2-1; no clear D. This CDR3 spans 13 amino acids. V lost 6 bases and J 0 bases, leaving 6 bases between the germline ends. CDR3 DNA sequence: TGTGCCAGCAGAACAGCCTCCTACAATGAGCAGTTCTTC. It encodes CASRTASYNEQFF.

The chain combines TRBV6-2 or TRBV6-3 with TRBJ1-5, with 7 bases aligning to TRBD1. CDR1 is MNHEY and CDR2 is SVGEGT in the germline V gene. With 5 bases clipped from V and 3 bases from J, the junction kept 7 bases outside the gene matches. The CDR3 consists of 15 residues. The CDR3 sequence is CASSPLGTVNQPQHF. For the CDR3, the DNA is TGTGCCAGCAGTCCCTTAGGGACAGTCAATCAGCCCCAGCATTTT.

This chain links TRBV7-9 with TRBJ2-5; TRBD2 might be the D (6 bases). Germline lookup yields CDR1 SEHNR and CDR2 FQNEAQ (reference sequence). This CDR3 contains 16 residues. V gave up 6 bases and J gave up 1 base, with 18 bases separating them. CDR3 protein: CASSGVGSRTQETQYF. The CDR3, as DNA: TGTGCCAGCAGTGGGGTCGGGAGTCGGACCCAAGAGACCCAGTACTTC.

This rearrangement joins TRBV11-2 to TRBJ1-2; 10 bases match TRBD1. CDR1 SGHAT and CDR2 FQNNGV come from the germline V gene. After removal of 5 bases from V and 8 bases from J, the junction contained 8 bases not matched to a gene. CDR3 length: 14 residues. The CDR3 protein is CASSTRTGGDGYTF. CDR3 nucleotides: TGTGCCAGCAGCACCCGGACAGGGGGGGACGGCTACACCTTC. Full variable domain (remainder filled in from reference TRBV11-2 and TRBJ1-2): EAGVAQSPRYKIIEKRQSVAFWCNPISGHATLYWYQQILGQGPKLLIQFQNNGVVDDSQLPKDRFSAERLKGVDSTLKIQPAKLEDSAVYLCASSTRTGGDGYTFGSGTRLTVV.